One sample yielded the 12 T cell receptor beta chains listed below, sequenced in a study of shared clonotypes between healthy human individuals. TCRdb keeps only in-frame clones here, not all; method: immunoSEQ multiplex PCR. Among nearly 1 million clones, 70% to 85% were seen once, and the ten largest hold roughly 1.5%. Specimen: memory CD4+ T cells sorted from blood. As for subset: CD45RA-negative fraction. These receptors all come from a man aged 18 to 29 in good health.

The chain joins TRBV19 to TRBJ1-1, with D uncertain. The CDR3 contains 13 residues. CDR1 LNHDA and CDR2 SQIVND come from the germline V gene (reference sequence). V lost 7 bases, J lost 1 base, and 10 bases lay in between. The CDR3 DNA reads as TGTGCCAGTACCTACGGGAGGAACACTGAAGCTTTCTTT. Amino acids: CASTYGRNTEAFF.

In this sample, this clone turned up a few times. This CDR3 is CASRRTDRGETQYF. CDR3 nucleotides: TGTGCCAGCAGGCGGACAGATCGGGGGGAGACCCAGTACTTC. The chain couples TRBV6-5 to TRBJ2-5, with D perhaps given as TRBD1 or TRBD2 (6 bases each). The CDR3 covers 14 residues. The V end lost 6 bases, the J end lost 5 bases, and 16 bases lay between the germline ends. The germline V gene has CDR1 MNHEY and CDR2 SVGAGI.

The CDR3 nucleotides are TGTGCCAGCAGTGAAGTGCGGGGACTGGAGACCCAGTACTTC. Amino acid sequence: CASSEVRGLETQYF. This chain uses TRBV6-1 with TRBJ2-5, with D perhaps TRBD2 (6 bases). V was pared by 1 base and J by 5 bases, with 11 bases between. Germline V gene sequence: CDR1 MNHNS, CDR2 SASEGT. The CDR3 extends over 14 amino acids.

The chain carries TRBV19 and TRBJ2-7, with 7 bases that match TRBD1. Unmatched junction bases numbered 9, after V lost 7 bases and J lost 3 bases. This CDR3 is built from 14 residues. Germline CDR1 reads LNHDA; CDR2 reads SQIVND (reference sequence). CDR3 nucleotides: TGTGCCAGTACCTCAGGACAGGACTTCTACGAGCAGTACTTC. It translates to CASTSGQDFYEQYF. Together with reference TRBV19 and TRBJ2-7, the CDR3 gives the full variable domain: DGGITQSPKYLFRKEGQNVTLSCEQNLNHDAMYWYRQDPGQGLRLIYYSQIVNDFQKGDIAEGYSVSREKKESFPLTVTSAQKNPTAFYLCASTSGQDFYEQYFGPGTRLTVT.

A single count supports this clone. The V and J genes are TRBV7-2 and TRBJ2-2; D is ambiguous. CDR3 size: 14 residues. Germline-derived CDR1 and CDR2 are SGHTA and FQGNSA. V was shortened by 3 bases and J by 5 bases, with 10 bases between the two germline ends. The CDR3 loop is CASSFPLWTGELFF. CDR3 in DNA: TGTGCCAGCAGCTTCCCTTTGTGGACCGGGGAGCTGTTTTTT. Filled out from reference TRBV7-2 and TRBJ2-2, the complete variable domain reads GAGVSQSPSNKVTEKGKDVELRCDPISGHTALYWYRQSLGQGLEFLIYFQGNSAPDKSGLPSDRFSAERTGGSVSTLTIQRTQQEDSAVYLCASSFPLWTGELFFGEGSRLTVL.

The CDR3 region is CASSPPGPNYGYTF. CDR3 DNA sequence: TGTGCCAGCTCACCACCGGGACCAAACTATGGCTACACCTTC. J is TRBJ1-2 and V is TRBV18; D possibly corresponds to TRBD1 (5 bases). This CDR3 has 14 amino acids. Germline V gene lookup returns CDR1 KGHSH and CDR2 LQKENI. Trimming left V 0 bases short and J 2 bases short, with 7 bases between.

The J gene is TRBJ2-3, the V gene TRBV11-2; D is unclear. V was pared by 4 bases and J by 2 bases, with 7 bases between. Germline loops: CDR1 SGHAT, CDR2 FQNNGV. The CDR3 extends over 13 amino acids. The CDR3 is CASSSQATDTQYF. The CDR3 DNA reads TGTGCCAGCAGCTCCCAAGCCACAGATACGCAGTATTTT.

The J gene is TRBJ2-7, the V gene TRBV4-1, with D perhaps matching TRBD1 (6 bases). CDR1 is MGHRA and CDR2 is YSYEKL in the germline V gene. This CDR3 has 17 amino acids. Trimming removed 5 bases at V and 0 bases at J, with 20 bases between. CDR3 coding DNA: TGCGCCAGCAGCGGCCCACAGGGATTGTCAAGCTCCTACGAGCAGTACTTC. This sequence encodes CASSGPQGLSSSYEQYF.

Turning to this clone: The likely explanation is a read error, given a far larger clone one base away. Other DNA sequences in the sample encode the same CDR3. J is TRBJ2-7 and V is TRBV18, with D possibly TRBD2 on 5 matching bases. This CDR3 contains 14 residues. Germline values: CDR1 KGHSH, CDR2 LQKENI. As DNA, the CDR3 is TGTGCCAGCTCACCCGGGAAGCGGAACTACGAGCAGTATTTC. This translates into CASSPGKRNYEQYF.

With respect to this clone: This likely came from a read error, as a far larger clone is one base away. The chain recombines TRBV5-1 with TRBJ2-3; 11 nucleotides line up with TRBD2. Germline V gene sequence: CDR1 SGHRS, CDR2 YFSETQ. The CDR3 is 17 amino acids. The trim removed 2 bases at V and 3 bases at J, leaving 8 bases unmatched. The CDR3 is CASSFRPPSGGTDTQYF. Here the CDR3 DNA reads TGCGCCAGCAGCTTCCGGCCCCCTAGCGGGGGGACAGATACGCAGTATTTT.

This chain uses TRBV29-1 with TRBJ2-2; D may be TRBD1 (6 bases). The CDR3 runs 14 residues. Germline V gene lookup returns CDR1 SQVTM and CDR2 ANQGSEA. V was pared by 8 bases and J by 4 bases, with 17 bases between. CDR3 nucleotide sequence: TGCAGCATTTACAAACAGGGCGCCACCGGGGAGCTGTTTTTT. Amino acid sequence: CSIYKQGATGELFF.

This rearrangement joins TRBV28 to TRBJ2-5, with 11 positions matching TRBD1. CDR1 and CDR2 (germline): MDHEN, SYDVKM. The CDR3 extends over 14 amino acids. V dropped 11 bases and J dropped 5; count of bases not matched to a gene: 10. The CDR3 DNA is TGTGCCTATGGTGGGACAGGGGGTAGGGAGACCCAGTACTTC. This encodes CAYGGTGGRETQYF.